These 11 T cell receptor beta chains came from one sample sequenced in a study of cytomegalovirus exposure and HLA in healthy donors. The PCR contained 60 Vbeta and 13 Jbeta primers. Only in-frame clones appear in the TCRdb table, and some are missing; sequencing was by immunoSEQ multiplex PCR. The sample has approximately 200,000 clones; the top ten hold less than 0.9%. Sequenced material: PBMCs. The receptors originated from a boy aged 5-17 years in good health and CMV-seronegative.

The chain combines TRBV11-2 with TRBJ2-1; D possibly corresponds to TRBD2 (5 bases). Germline loops: CDR1 SGHAT, CDR2 FQNNGV. The CDR3 loop spans 12 amino acids. V lost 4 bases and J 8 bases, leaving 9 bases between the germline ends. CDR3 DNA sequence: TGTGCCAGCAGCTGGACTGGCGATGAGCAGTTCTTC. It specifies CASSWTGDEQFF.

The chain has TRBV4-1 and TRBJ2-5, with TRBD2 matching 8 bases. The V and J ends lost 4 bases and 4 bases, in that order; junction bases with no gene match: 5. The CDR3 is made up of 14 amino acids. Germline lookup yields CDR1 MGHRA and CDR2 YSYEKL. The CDR3 loop reads CASSPRGGRETQYF. CDR3 DNA sequence: TGCGCCAGCAGCCCTCGGGGGGGCCGAGAGACCCAGTACTTC.

V usage is TRBV28 and J usage is TRBJ1-2, with D maybe TRBD1 (6 bases). The CDR3 consists of 16 residues. Germline CDR1 is MDHEN and CDR2 is SYDVKM. Trimming removed 6 bases at V and 1 base at J, with 18 bases between. CDR3 sequence reads: CASSPYYRDRNYGYTF. CDR3 DNA sequence: TGTGCCAGCAGCCCGTATTACAGGGATCGTAACTATGGCTACACCTTC.

The gene calls are TRBV7-3 and TRBJ2-3; 8 nucleotides align to TRBD1. This CDR3 comprises 13 residues. The junction had 3 bases not matched to a gene; V was cut back by 5 bases and J by 5 bases. CDR1 and CDR2 from the germline V gene are SGHTA and FQGTGA. Here the CDR3 DNA reads TGTGCCAGCAGCGCAACAGGGGGAGATACGCAGTATTTT. Translation gives CASSATGGDTQYF.

The V and J genes are TRBV27 and TRBJ2-7; 10 nucleotides line up with TRBD1. The CDR3 is 14 amino acids. The germline V gene encodes CDR1 MNHEY and CDR2 SMNVEV (reference sequence). Germline trimming cut 10 bases from V and 6 bases from J; bases unmatched to any gene: 12. CDR3 residues: CATAPGQGLPEQYF. Here the CDR3 DNA reads TGTGCCACCGCTCCGGGACAGGGGCTCCCCGAGCAGTACTTC.

The chain has TRBV7-8 and TRBJ2-5; 7 positions match TRBD1. TRBJ2-7 explains the end of the DNA better; the J call may be wrong. The CDR3 has 15 amino acids. The germline CDR1 and CDR2 sequences are SGHVS and FQNEAQ. CDR3 in DNA: TGTGCCAGCAGCTTAGAGGAGACAGGGAAGGCCGAGCAGTACTTC. Translating gives CASSLEETGKAEQYF.

The chain recombines TRBV19 with TRBJ1-6; tentatively, D is TRBD1 (6 bases). The germline V and J ends were trimmed by 6 bases and 9 bases, with 15 bases remaining between them. Germline V gene sequence: CDR1 LNHDA, CDR2 SQIVND (reference sequence). The CDR3 contains 14 residues. The chain's CDR3 is CASRTGGGVSPLHF. The CDR3, as DNA: TGTGCCAGTAGGACGGGAGGGGGGGTTTCACCCCTCCACTTT.

The chain joins TRBV29-1 to TRBJ2-1; D not certain. Trimming removed 7 bases at V and 4 bases at J, with 17 bases between. In germline, CDR1 is SQVTM, CDR2 ANQGSEA. This CDR3 spans 14 amino acids. CDR3 loop: CSGMERPPYNEQFF. The CDR3 region has the DNA TGCAGCGGCATGGAGCGCCCACCGTACAATGAGCAGTTCTTC.

The rearrangement links TRBV30 to TRBJ2-1, with D maybe TRBD2 (6 bases). Germline CDR1 and CDR2: GTSNPN and SVGIG (reference sequence). The CDR3 is 14 residues long. V was cut by 1 base and J by 3 bases, with 10 bases left in between. CDR3 sequence (DNA): TGTGCCTGGAGTGGGCCTAGCGACTACAATGAGCAGTTCTTC. It translates to CAWSGPSDYNEQFF.

The rearrangement uses TRBV5-4 and TRBJ2-1; 14 bases fit TRBD2. Germline V gives CDR1 SGHNT, CDR2 YYREEE (reference sequence). The V and J ends lost 0 bases and 7 bases, in that order; junction bases with no gene match: 3. This CDR3 contains 16 residues. The DNA of the CDR3 is TGTGCCAGCAGCTTGGGACTAGCGGGGGGGCGGAATGAGCAGTTCTTC. It encodes CASSLGLAGGRNEQFF.

The chain has TRBV7-9 and TRBJ1-2, with 9 positions matching TRBD1. This CDR3 contains 17 residues. CDR1 and CDR2 from the germline V gene are SEHNR and FQNEAQ (reference sequence). The junction had 12 bases not matched to a gene; V was cut back by 5 bases and J by 2 bases. Written as DNA, the CDR3 is TGTGCCAGCAGCCCACAGGGGGCATTGATCGCCAACTATGGCTACACCTTC. Protein product: CASSPQGALIANYGYTF. Full variable domain (outside the CDR3, taken from reference TRBV7-9 and TRBJ1-2): DTGVSQNPRHKITKRGQNVTFRCDPISEHNRLYWYRQTLGQGPEFLTYFQNEAQLEKSRLLSDRFSAERPKGSFSTLEIQRTEQGDSAMYLCASSPQGALIANYGYTFGSGTRLTVV.